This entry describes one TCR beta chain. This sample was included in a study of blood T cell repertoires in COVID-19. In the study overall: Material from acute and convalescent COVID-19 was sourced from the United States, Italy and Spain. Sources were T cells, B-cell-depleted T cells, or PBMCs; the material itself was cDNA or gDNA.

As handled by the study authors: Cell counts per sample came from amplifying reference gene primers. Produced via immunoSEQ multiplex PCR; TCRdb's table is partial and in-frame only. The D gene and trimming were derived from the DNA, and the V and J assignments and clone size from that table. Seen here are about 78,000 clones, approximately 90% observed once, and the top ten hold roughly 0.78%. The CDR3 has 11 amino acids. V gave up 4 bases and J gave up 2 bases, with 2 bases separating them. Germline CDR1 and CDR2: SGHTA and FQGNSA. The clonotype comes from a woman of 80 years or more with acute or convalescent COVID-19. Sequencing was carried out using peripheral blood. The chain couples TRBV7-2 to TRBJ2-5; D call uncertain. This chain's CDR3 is CASSSQETQYF. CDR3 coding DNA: TGTGCCAGCAGCTCACAAGAGACCCAGTACTTC. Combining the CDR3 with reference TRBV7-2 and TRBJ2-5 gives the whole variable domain GAGVSQSPSNKVTEKGKDVELRCDPISGHTALYWYRQSLGQGLEFLIYFQGNSAPDKSGLPSDRFSAERTGGSVSTLTIQRTQQEDSAVYLCASSSQETQYFGPGTRLLVL.